The entry that follows covers one T cell receptor (beta chain) sequence. Its recognized antigen is unknown. No per-base quality is available; no much larger clone lies one base away. This sample stems from a study of T cell changes during pregnancy in multiple sclerosis (dated by TCRdb to between 2019 and 2020). For context, the study as a whole: In women with multiple sclerosis, the researchers looked at how the T cell repertoire shifted as pregnancy progressed.

According to the germline V gene, CDR1 reads SGHDT and CDR2 reads YYEEEE. The V and J ends are trimmed by 0 bases and 1 base, leaving 10 bases between them. The CDR3 has 15 amino acids, counting the end cysteine and phenylalanine. Kept here is only the CDR3 DNA, which spans 45 bases and is read in frame from base 1. The library relied on the immunoSEQ multiplex PCR assay. This immuneACCESS table, as held by TCRdb, lists in-frame sequences with V and J called but not all clones. Of the missing ones, under half trace to an unresolved V gene in checked studies; the others have no known cause. This sample has about 38,000 clones in its table, and roughly nine tenths of those were observed once. The leading ten clones occupy about 5.5% of the sample.

This TCR came from a female donor with multiple sclerosis, enrolled in a pregnancy study. The receptor chain draws on TRBV5-6 and TRBJ1-1; too little of a D gene remains to name it. The material sequenced was CD8+ T cells from peripheral blood mononuclear cells, taken in the third trimester of pregnancy. The CDR3 in this case is CASSLVRHRNTEAFF. The bases read TGTGCCAGCAGCTTGGTTCGACACCGGAACACTGAAGCTTTCTTT. This CDR3, with the reference TRBV5-6 and TRBJ1-1 proteins standing in past its ends, gives the full variable domain DAGVTQSPTHLIKTRGQQVTLRCSPKSGHDTVSWYQQALGQGPQFIFQYYEEEERQRGNFPDRFSGHQFPNYSSELNVNALLLGDSALYLCASSLVRHRNTEAFFGQGTRLTVV.